These 2 T cell receptor beta chains were all obtained from the same sample, sequenced in a study of blood T cell repertoires in COVID-19. This table comes from immunoSEQ multiplex PCR, and its TCRdb copy is limited to in-frame clones, with some not included. The data contain 300,000 to 450,000 clones, roughly 90% of them singletons. Sequencing used peripheral blood. The receptors here all came from a woman in her sixties or seventies with COVID-19, enrolled during active disease.

The chain uses TRBV25-1 and TRBJ1-1; possibly TRBD1 for D (6 bases). Germline CDR1 is MGHDK and CDR2 is SYGVNS. This CDR3 has 15 amino acids. The V gene lost 4 bases and the J gene lost 4 bases, with 16 bases spanning the gap. The chain's CDR3 is CASSAIGTSLTEAFF. As DNA, the CDR3 is TGTGCCAGCAGTGCCATCGGGACAAGCCTCACTGAAGCTTTCTTT.

CDR3 bases: TGTGCCAGCAGCGAGCGACTAGCGGATTACAATGAGCAGTTCTTC. Translated, it gives CASSERLADYNEQFF. V gene TRBV7-9 combines with J gene TRBJ2-1, with 9 nucleotides matching TRBD2. Germline V CDR1 and CDR2: SEHNR, FQNEAQ (reference sequence). Losses at the gene ends were 5 bases for V and 4 bases for J; bases not matched to a gene: 6. The CDR3 runs to 15 residues.